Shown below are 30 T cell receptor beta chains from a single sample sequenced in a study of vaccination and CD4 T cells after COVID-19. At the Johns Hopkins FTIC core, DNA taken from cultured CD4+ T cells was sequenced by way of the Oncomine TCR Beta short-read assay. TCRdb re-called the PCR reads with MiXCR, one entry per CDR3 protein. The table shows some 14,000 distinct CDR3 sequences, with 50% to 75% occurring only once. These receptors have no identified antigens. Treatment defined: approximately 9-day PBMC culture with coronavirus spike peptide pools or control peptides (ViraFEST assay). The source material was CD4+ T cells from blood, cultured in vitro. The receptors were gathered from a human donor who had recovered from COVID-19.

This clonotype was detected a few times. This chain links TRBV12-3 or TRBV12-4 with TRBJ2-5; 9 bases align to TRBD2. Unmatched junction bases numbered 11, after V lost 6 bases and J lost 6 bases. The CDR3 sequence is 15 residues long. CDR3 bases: TGTGCCAGCAGCGAGGTAGCGGGAGCCGGAAAGACCCAGTACTTC. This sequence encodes CASSEVAGAGKTQYF.

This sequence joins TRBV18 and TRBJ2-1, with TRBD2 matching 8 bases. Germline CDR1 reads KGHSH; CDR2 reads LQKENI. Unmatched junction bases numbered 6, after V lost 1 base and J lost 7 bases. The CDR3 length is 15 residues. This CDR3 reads CASSPLLAEANEQFF. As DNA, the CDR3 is TGTGCCAGCTCACCACTACTAGCGGAGGCGAATGAGCAGTTCTTC.

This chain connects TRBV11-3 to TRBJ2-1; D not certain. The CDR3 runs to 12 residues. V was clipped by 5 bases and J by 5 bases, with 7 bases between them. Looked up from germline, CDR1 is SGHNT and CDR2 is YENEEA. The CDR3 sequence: CASSGRNNEQFF. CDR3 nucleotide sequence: TGTGCCAGCAGCGGCAGAAACAATGAGCAGTTCTTC.

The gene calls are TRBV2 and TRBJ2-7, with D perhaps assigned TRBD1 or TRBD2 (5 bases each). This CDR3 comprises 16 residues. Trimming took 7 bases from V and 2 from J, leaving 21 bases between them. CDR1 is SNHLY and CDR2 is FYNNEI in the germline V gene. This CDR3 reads CASTAPTTGTAYEQYF. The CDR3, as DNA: TGTGCCAGCACTGCACCAACTACCGGGACCGCCTACGAGCAGTACTTC.

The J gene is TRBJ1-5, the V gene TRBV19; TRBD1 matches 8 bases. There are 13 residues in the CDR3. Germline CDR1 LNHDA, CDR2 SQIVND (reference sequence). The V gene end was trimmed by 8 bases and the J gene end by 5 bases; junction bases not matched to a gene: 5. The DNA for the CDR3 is TGTGCCAGTTCGGACAGGGAGGATCAGCCCCAGCATTTT. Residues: CASSDREDQPQHF.

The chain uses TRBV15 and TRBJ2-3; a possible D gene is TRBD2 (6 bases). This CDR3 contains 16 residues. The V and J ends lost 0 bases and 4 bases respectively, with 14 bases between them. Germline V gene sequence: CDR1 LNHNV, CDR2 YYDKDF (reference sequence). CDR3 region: CATSREIRGGPDTQYF. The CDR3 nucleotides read TGTGCCACCAGCAGAGAGATTCGGGGAGGCCCAGATACGCAGTATTTT.

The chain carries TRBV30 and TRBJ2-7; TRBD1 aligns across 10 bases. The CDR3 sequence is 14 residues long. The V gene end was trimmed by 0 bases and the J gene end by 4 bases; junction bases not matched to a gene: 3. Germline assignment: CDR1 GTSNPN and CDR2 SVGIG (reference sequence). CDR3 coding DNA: TGTGCCTGGAGTGTAGACAGGGGGCAATACGAGCAGTACTTC. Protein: CAWSVDRGQYEQYF.

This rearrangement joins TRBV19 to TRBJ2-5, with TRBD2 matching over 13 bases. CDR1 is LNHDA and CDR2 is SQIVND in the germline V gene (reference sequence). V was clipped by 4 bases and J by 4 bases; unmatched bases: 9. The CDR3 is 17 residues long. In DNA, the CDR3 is TGTGCCAGTAGTAGATTAATGGGACTAGCGGGATTAGAGACCCAGTACTTC. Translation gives CASSRLMGLAGLETQYF.

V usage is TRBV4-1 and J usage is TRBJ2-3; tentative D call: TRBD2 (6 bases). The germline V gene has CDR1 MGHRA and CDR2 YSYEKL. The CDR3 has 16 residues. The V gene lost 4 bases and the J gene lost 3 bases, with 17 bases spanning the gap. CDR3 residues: CASSPGRRGETDTQYF. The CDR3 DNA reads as TGCGCCAGCAGCCCCGGGCGGAGGGGAGAAACAGATACGCAGTATTTT.

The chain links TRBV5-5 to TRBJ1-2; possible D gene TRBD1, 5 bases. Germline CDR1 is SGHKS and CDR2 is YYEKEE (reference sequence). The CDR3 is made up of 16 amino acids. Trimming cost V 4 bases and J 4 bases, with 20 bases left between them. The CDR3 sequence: CASSGGRNLGVYGYTF. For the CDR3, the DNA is TGTGCCAGCAGCGGGGGGAGGAACTTGGGGGTCTATGGCTACACCTTC.

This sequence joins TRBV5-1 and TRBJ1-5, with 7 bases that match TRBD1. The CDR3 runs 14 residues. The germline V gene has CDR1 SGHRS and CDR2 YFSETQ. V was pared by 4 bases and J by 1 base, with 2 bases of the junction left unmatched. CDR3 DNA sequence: TGCGCCAGCAGCCCGGGACAGAGCAATCAGCCCCAGCATTTT. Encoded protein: CASSPGQSNQPQHF.

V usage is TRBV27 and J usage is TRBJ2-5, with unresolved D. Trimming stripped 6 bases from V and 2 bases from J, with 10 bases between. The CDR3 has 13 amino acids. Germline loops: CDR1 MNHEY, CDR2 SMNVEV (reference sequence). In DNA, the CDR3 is TGTGCCAGCAGCCGGAAAGTACAAGAGACCCAGTACTTC. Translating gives CASSRKVQETQYF.

The DNA of the CDR3 is TGTGCCAGTAGTATTCTAGGAGCAACTGAAGCTTTCTTT. It specifies CASSILGATEAFF. This sequence joins TRBV19 and TRBJ1-1; D ambiguous. Between the trimmed V and J ends, which lost 3 bases and 5 bases, there was a span of 10 bases. Germline lookup yields CDR1 LNHDA and CDR2 SQIVND (reference sequence). The CDR3 totals 13 residues.

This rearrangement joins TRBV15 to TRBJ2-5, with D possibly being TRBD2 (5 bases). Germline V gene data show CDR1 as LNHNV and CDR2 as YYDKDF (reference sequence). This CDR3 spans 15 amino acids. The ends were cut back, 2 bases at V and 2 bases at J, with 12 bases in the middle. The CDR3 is CATSRIPGMQETQYF. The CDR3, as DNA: TGTGCCACCAGCAGAATCCCGGGGATGCAAGAGACCCAGTACTTC. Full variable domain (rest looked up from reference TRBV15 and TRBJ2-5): DAMVIQNPRYQVTQFGKPVTLSCSQTLNHNVMYWYQQKSSQAPKLLFHYYDKDFNNEADTPDNFQSRRPNTSFCFLDIRSPGLGDTAMYLCATSRIPGMQETQYFGPGTRLLVL.

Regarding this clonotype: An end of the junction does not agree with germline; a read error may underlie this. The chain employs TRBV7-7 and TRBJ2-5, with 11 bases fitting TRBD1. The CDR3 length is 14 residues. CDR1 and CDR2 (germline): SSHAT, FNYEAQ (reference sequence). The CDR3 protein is CASSRDRGEETQYF. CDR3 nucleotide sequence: TGTGCTAGCAGCCGGGACAGGGGGGAGGAGACCCAGTACTTC.

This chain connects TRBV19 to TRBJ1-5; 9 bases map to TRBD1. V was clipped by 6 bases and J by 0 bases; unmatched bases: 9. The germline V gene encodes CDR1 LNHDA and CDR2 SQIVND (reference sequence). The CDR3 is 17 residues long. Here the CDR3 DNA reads TGTGCCAGTAGGCAACAGGGGGCTCCGTATAGCAATCAGCCCCAGCATTTT. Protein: CASRQQGAPYSNQPQHF.

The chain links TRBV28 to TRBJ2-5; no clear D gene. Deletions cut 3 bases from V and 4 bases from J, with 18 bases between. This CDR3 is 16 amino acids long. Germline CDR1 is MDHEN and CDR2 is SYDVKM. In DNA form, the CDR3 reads TGTGCCAGCAGTTTTCGGCAAGGGTCCTGGGGAGAGACCCAGTACTTC. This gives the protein CASSFRQGSWGETQYF.

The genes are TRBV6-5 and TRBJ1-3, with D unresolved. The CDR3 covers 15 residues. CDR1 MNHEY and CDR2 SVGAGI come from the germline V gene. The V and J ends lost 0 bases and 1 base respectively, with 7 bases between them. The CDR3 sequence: CASSYSGRSGNTIYF. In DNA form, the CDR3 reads TGTGCCAGCAGTTACTCGGGGAGATCTGGAAACACCATATATTTT.

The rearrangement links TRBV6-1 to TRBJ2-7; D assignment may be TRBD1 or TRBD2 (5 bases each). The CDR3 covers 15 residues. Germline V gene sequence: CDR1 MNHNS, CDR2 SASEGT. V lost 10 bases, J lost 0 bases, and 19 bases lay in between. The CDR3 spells CATKVDWGSSYEQYF. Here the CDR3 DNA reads TGTGCCACGAAGGTTGATTGGGGGAGCTCCTACGAGCAGTACTTC.

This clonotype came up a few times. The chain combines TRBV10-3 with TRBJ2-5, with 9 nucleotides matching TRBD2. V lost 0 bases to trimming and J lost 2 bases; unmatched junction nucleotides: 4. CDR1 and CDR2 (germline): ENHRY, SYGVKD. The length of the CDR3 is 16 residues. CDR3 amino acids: CAISESRGRDQETQYF. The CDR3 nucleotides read TGTGCCATCAGTGAGTCACGCGGGAGGGATCAAGAGACCCAGTACTTC.

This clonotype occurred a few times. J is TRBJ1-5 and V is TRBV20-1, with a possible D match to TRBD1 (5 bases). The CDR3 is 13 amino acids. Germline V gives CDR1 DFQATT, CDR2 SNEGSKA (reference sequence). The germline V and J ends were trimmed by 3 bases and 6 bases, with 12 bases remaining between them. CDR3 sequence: CSARRDSPQPQHF. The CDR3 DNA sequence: TGCAGTGCTAGGAGGGACTCCCCTCAGCCCCAGCATTTT.

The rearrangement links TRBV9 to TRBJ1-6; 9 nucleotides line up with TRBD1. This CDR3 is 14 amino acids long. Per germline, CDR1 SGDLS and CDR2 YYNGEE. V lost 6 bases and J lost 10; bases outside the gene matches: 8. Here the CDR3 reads CASTFGTGMSPLHF. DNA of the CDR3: TGTGCCAGCACCTTCGGGACAGGGATGTCACCCCTCCACTTT. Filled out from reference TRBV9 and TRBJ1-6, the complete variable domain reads DSGVTQTPKHLITATGQRVTLRCSPRSGDLSVYWYQQSLDQGLQFLIQYYNGEERAKGNILERFSAQQFPDLHSELNLSSLELGDSALYFCASTFGTGMSPLHFGNGTRLTVT.

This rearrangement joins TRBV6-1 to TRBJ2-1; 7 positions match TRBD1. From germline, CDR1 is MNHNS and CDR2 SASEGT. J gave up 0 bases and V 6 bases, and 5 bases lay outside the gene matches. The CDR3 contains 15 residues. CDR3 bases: TGTGCCAGCAGCGGACAGGCCGACTCCTACAATGAGCAGTTCTTC. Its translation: CASSGQADSYNEQFF.

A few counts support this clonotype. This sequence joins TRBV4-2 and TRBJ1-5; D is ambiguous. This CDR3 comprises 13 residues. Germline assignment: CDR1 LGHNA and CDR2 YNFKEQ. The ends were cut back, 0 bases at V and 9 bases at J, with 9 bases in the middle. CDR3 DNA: TGTGCCAGCAGCCAAGACGGGGAGGGGCCCCAGCATTTT. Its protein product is CASSQDGEGPQHF.

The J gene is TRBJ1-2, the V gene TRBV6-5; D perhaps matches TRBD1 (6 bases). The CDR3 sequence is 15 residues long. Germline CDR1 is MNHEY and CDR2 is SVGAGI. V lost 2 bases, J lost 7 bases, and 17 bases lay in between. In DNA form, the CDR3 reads TGTGCCAGCAGTTACGGTTCTGGCAGGGGACGTGGCTACACCTTC. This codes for CASSYGSGRGRGYTF.

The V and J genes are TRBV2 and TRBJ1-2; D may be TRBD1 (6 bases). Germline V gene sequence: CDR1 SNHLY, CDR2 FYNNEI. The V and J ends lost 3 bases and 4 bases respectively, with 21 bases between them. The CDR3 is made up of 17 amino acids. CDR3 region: CASSDGGGLLGVYGYTF. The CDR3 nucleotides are TGTGCCAGCAGTGATGGTGGGGGGCTCTTGGGAGTCTATGGCTACACCTTC. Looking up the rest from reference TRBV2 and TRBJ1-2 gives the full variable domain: EPEVTQTPSHQVTQMGQEVILRCVPISNHLYFYWYRQILGQKVEFLVSFYNNEISEKSEIFDDQFSVERPDGSNFTLKIRSTKLEDSAMYFCASSDGGGLLGVYGYTFGSGTRLTVV.

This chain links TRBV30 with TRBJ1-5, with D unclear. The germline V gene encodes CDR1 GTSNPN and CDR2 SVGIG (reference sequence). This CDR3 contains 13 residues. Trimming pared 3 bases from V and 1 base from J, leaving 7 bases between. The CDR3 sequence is CAWRSRSNQPQHF. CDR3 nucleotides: TGTGCCTGGAGGAGTAGGAGCAATCAGCCCCAGCATTTT. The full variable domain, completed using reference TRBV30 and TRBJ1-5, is SQTIHQWPATLVQPVGSPLSLECTVEGTSNPNLYWYRQAAGRGLQLLFYSVGIGQISSEVPQNLSASRPQDRQFILSSKKLLLSDSGFYLCAWRSRSNQPQHFGDGTRLSIL.

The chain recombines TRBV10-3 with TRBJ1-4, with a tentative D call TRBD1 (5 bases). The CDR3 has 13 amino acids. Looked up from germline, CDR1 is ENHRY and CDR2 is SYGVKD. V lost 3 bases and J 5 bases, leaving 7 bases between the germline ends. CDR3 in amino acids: CAISEHRNEKLFF. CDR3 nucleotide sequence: TGTGCCATCAGTGAACACAGGAATGAAAAACTGTTTTTT.

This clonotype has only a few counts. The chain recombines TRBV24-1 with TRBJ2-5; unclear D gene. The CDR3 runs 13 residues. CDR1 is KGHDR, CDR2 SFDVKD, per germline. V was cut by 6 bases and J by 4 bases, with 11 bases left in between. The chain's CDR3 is CATSFGNPETQYF. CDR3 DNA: TGTGCCACCAGTTTTGGGAACCCAGAGACCCAGTACTTC.

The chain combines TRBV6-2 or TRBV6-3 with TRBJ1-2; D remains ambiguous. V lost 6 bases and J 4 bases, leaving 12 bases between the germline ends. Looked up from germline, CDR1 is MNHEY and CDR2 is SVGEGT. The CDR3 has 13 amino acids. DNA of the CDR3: TGTGCCAGCAGGGGAGGGCAGTCCTATGGCTACACCTTC. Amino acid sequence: CASRGGQSYGYTF.